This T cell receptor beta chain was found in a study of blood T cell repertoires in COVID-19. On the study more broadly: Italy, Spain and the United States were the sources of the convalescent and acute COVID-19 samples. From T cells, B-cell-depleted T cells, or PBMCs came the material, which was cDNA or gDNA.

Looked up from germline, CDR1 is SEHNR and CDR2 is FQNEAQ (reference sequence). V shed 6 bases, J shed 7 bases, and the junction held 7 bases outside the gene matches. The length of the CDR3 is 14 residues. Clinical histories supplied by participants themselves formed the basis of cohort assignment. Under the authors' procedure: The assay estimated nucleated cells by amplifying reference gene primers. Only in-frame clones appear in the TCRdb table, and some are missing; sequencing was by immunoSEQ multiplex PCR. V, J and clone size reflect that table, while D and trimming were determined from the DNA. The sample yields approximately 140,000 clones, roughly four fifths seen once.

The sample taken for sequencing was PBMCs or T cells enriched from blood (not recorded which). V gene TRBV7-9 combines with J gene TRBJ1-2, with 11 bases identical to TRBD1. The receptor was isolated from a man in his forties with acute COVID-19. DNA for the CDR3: TGTGCCAGCAGACAAGGGACAGGGGGAACTGGCTACACCTTC. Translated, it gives CASRQGTGGTGYTF. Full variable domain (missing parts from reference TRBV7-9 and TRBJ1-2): DTGVSQNPRHKITKRGQNVTFRCDPISEHNRLYWYRQTLGQGPEFLTYFQNEAQLEKSRLLSDRFSAERPKGSFSTLEIQRTEQGDSAMYLCASRQGTGGTGYTFGSGTRLTVV.